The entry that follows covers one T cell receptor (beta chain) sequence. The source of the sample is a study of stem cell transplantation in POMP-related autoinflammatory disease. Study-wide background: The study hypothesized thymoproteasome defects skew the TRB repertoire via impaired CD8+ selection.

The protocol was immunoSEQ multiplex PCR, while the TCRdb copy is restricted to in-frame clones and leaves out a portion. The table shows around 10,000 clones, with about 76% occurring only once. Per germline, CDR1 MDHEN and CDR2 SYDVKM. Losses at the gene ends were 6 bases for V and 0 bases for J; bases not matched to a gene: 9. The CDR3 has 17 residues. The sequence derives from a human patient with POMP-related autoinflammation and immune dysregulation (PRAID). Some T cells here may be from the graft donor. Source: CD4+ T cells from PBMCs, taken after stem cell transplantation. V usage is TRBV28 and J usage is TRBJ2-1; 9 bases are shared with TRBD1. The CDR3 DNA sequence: TGTGCCAGCAGGGACAGGGGATACGATAGCTCCTACAATGAGCAGTTCTTC. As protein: CASRDRGYDSSYNEQFF.